This T cell receptor (beta chain) was captured in a study of OX40 agonist ivuxolimab in advanced cancers. In germline, CDR1 is SGHTA, CDR2 FQGNSA. The CDR3 sequence is 17 residues long. The V end was cut by 5 bases, the J end by 4 bases, with 21 bases between. TCRdb's copy holds only in-frame clones and misses some; the assay was immunoSEQ multiplex PCR. The sample has about 25,000 clones; around 81% are singletons. The V gene is TRBV7-2, the J gene TRBJ1-5, with D maybe TRBD1 (5 bases). The starting material was CD4+ or CD8+ T cells sorted from blood, obtained in a trial of the OX40 agonist ivuxolimab. The clonotype was recovered from an adult with an advanced solid tumor such as melanoma, head and neck, liver or kidney cancer. The CDR3 DNA reads TGTGCCAGCAGCCAACTTGGGGGTTGGGGAGGAAATCAGCCCCAGCATTTT. It translates to CASSQLGGWGGNQPQHF.